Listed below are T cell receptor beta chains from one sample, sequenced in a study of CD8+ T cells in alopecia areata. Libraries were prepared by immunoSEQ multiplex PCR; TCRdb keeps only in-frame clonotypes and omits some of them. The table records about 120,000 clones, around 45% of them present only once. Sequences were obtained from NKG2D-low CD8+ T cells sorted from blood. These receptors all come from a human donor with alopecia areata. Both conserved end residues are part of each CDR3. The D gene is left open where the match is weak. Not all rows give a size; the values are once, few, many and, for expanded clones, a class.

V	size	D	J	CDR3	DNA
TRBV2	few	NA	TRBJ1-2	CASSPLSEGVDYGYTF	TGTGCCAGCAGTCCCCTGTCGGAGGGGGTGGACTATGGCTACACCTTC
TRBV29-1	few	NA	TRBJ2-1	CSVYHSYNEQFF	TGCAGCGTCTACCACTCCTACAATGAGCAGTTCTTC
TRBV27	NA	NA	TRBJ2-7	CASRFSKHEQYF	TGTGCCAGCCGATTCTCCAAACACGAGCAGTACTTC
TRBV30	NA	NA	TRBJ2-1	CAWTSDSRLEQFF	TGTGCCTGGACGTCTGACTCCCGTCTTGAGCAGTTCTTC
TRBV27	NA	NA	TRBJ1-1	CASSSLHRRLPTEAFF	TGTGCCAGCAGTTCCCTACACCGCAGGTTGCCCACTGAAGCTTTCTTT
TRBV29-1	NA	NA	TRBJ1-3	CSVEDSLSGNTIYF	TGCAGCGTTGAAGACAGCCTCTCTGGAAACACCATATATTTT
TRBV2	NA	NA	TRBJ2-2	CASSGGQSGELFF	TGTGCCAGCAGCGGGGGACAGTCCGGGGAGCTGTTTTTT
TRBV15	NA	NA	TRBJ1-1	CATSTPEGLYTEAFF	TGTGCCACCAGCACCCCCGAAGGTCTGTACACTGAAGCTTTCTTT
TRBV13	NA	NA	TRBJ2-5	CASSPESGETQYF	TGTGCCAGCAGCCCCGAATCCGGCGAGACCCAGTACTTC
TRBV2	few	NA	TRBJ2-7	CASSPIEDNYEQYF	TGTGCCAGCAGTCCTATCGAGGACAACTACGAGCAGTACTTC
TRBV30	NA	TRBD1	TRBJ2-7	CAWGQASYEQYF	TGTGCCTGGGGACAGGCGTCCTACGAGCAGTACTTC
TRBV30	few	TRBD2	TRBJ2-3	CAWRWGGSTDTQYF	TGTGCCTGGAGGTGGGGAGGGAGCACAGATACGCAGTATTTT
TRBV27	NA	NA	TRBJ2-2	CASRPGFGTGELFF	TGTGCCAGCAGGCCAGGGTTTGGCACCGGGGAGCTGTTTTTT
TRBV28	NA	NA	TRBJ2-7	CASSFKGGEQYF	TGTGCCAGCAGCTTTAAAGGGGGCGAGCAGTACTTC
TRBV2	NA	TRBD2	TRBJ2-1	CASGGGKNEQFF	TGTGCCAGCGGGGGAGGGAAGAATGAGCAGTTCTTC
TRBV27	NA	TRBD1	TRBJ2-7	CASSASGTGDYEQYF	TGTGCCAGCAGTGCCTCCGGGACAGGTGACTACGAGCAGTACTTC
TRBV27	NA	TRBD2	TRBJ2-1	CASVGGPTYEQFF	TGTGCCAGTGTGGGAGGGCCAACCTATGAGCAGTTCTTC
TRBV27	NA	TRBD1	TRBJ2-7	CASGQGRNEQYF	TGTGCCAGCGGACAGGGGAGGAACGAGCAGTACTTC
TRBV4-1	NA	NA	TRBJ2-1	CASSQRGAYNEQFF	TGCGCCAGCAGCCAACGGGGAGCCTACAATGAGCAGTTCTTC
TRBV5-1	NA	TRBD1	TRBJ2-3	CASSGGTGSTDTQYF	TGCGCCAGCAGCGGGGGGACAGGCAGCACAGATACGCAGTATTTT
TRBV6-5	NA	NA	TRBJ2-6	CASSNSGANVLTF	TGTGCCAGCAGTAACTCTGGGGCCAACGTCCTGACTTTC
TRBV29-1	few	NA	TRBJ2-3	CSVGFTSTDTQYF	TGCAGCGTTGGGTTCACTAGCACAGATACGCAGTATTTT
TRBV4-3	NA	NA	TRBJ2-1	CASSQEAANNEQFF	TGCGCCAGCAGCCAAGAGGCTGCAAACAATGAGCAGTTCTTC
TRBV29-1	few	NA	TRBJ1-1	CSVDSGRTEAFF	TGCAGCGTTGATTCGGGGCGTACTGAAGCTTTCTTT
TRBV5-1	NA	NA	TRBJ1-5	CASLFGSNQPQHF	TGCGCCAGCCTCTTCGGAAGCAATCAGCCCCAGCATTTT
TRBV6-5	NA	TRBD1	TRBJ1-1	CASRWTGSTEAFF	TGTGCCAGCAGGTGGACAGGGAGCACTGAAGCTTTCTTT
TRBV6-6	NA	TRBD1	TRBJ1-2	CASSDTGGGYGYTF	TGTGCCAGCAGTGATACAGGGGGCGGCTATGGCTACACCTTC